Listed below are T cell receptor beta chains from one sample, sequenced in a study of regulatory T cells in long-lasting Graves disease. Each CDR3 protein is one row after TCRdb ran MiXCR on the multiplex PCR reads. The sample has about 660,000 distinct CDR3 sequences, around 30% seen once; the top ten hold around 40%. The sample here was peripheral blood mononuclear cells (PBMCs), taken when the disease was refractory, from a patient treated with antithyroid drugs. All receptors come from a female donor with Graves disease. Each CDR3 is given with its conserved first and last residue. D genes are given only for firm matches. Some rows mark clone size as missing; the rest say once, few, many or name a class of expanded clone.

size	V	D	J	DNA	CDR3
few	TRBV6-5	TRBD2	TRBJ2-5	TGTGCCAGCAGTTTTAGCGGGGACCAAGAGACCCAGTACTTC	CASSFSGDQETQYF
many	TRBV20-1	NA	TRBJ2-5	TGCAGTGCTAGACCTAATACAGGGTGGAAAGATGAGACCCAGTACTTC	CSARPNTGWKDETQYF
NA	TRBV6-6	NA	TRBJ1-2	TGTGCCAGCAGTTACTCGGCGTTTAAAATCGACTACACCTTC	CASSYSAFKIDYTF
NA	TRBV19	TRBD1	TRBJ1-1	TGTGCCAGTAGTACCTCAGGACAGGCGGGGACTGAAGCTTTCTTT	CASSTSGQAGTEAFF
NA	TRBV10-2	NA	TRBJ1-2	TGCGCCAGCAGTCCGGCCGGGCATTCTGGATATGGCTACACCTTC	CASSPAGHSGYGYTF
NA	TRBV7-9	NA	TRBJ1-5	TGTGCCAGCAGTCAAGATTCGATAGGTGGGCCCCAGCATTTT	CASSQDSIGGPQHF
once	TRBV2	NA	TRBJ1-6	TGTGCCAGCGGTGAAAGGGTTAGCTCCTATAATTCACCCCTCCACTTT	CASGERVSSYNSPLHF
NA	TRBV5-1	NA	TRBJ2-5	TGCGCCAGCAGATTAGACCAAGAGACCCAGTACTTC	CASRLDQETQYF
NA	TRBV25-1	NA	TRBJ1-6	TGTGCCAGCAGTGAATATTCCTATTATTCACCCCTCCACTTT	CASSEYSYYSPLHF
NA	TRBV5-1	TRBD2	TRBJ2-7	TGCGCCAGCAGGGGAAGCGGGAGGAGTTACGAGCAGTACTTC	CASRGSGRSYEQYF
few	TRBV19	TRBD1	TRBJ1-2	TGTGCCAGTAGTATAGATTCCGGGACAGGGGGCCCTTTTGGCTACACCTTC	CASSIDSGTGGPFGYTF
NA	TRBV20-1	TRBD2	TRBJ2-7	TGCAGTGCAACCCGGACTAGCGGCTCCTACGAGCAGTACTTC	CSATRTSGSYEQYF
NA	TRBV9	TRBD1	TRBJ1-4	TGTGCCAGCACGCGGACAGGGTATGAAAAACTGTTTTTT	CASTRTGYEKLFF
many	TRBV10-3	NA	TRBJ1-1	TGTGCCATCGCCGACAGCGGGCGAAACACTGAAGCTTTCTTT	CAIADSGRNTEAFF